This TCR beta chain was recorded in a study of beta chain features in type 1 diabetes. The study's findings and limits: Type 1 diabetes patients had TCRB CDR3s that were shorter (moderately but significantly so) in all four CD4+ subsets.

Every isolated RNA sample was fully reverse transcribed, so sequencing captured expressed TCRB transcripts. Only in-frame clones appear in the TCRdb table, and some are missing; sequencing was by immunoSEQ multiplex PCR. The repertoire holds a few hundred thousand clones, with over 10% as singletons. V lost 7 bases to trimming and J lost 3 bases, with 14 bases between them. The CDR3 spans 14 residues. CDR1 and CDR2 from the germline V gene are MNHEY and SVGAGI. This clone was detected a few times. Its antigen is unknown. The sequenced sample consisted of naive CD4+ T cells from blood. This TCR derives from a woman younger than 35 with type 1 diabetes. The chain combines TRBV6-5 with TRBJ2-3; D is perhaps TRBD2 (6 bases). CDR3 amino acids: CASTIAAGTDTQYF. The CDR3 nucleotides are TGTGCCAGCACCATAGCGGCGGGGACAGATACGCAGTATTTT.